What follows are 30 T cell receptor beta chains derived from one specimen sequenced in a study of T cell responses to AZD1222 COVID-19 vaccine. This table comes from immunoSEQ multiplex PCR, and its TCRdb copy is limited to in-frame clones, with some not included. The sample has some 160,000 clones, about 90% seen once. Sequenced material: peripheral blood, taken on day 0 of AZD1222 vaccination. Receptor source: an adult in good health.

The rearrangement links TRBV6-5 to TRBJ1-6, with D unresolved. Germline V gene lookup returns CDR1 MNHEY and CDR2 SVGAGI. The CDR3 is made up of 15 amino acids. Trimming cost V 2 bases and J 7 bases, with 12 bases left between them. CDR3 DNA: TGTGCCAGCAGTTACCAAGGGAATGGGAATTCACCCCTCCACTTT. This codes for CASSYQGNGNSPLHF.

J is TRBJ1-1 and V is TRBV6-5, with D perhaps TRBD1 (5 bases). The CDR3 covers 14 residues. Germline CDR1 and CDR2: MNHEY and SVGAGI. V lost 0 bases and J lost 5, with 10 bases in between. The CDR3 spells CASSYSQGRTEAFF. The CDR3 coding sequence is TGTGCCAGCAGTTACTCCCAGGGAAGGACTGAAGCTTTCTTT.

The rearrangement uses TRBV6-1 and TRBJ1-5; no reliable D call. Trimming took off 2 bases at V and 4 bases at J, with 0 bases between the two ends. Germline CDR1 is MNHNS and CDR2 is SASEGT. This CDR3 is 11 amino acids long. The CDR3 DNA reads as TGTGCCAGCAGTGAAAATCAGCCCCAGCATTTT. This translates into CASSENQPQHF.

This chain links TRBV11-3 with TRBJ2-2; D is perhaps TRBD1 (6 bases). The CDR3 spans 15 residues. CDR1 is SGHNT and CDR2 is YENEEA in the germline V gene. V was cut by 3 bases and J by 6 bases, with 14 bases left in between. Here the CDR3 DNA reads TGTGCCAGCAGCTTCAGGGGAGATAACGCCGGGGAGCTGTTTTTT. Protein: CASSFRGDNAGELFF.

J is TRBJ2-7 and V is TRBV19, with 9 bases lining up with TRBD2. With V trimmed by 6 bases and J by 0 bases, 6 bases remained unmatched. This CDR3 contains 15 residues. Germline V CDR1 and CDR2: LNHDA, SQIVND (reference sequence). The CDR3 reads CASSGAGGSSYEQYF. The CDR3 DNA reads TGTGCCAGTAGCGGAGCGGGGGGAAGCTCCTACGAGCAGTACTTC.

The chain uses TRBV24-1 and TRBJ2-6, with a tentative D call TRBD1 (6 bases). The length of the CDR3 is 16 residues. The germline V gene has CDR1 KGHDR and CDR2 SFDVKD. Trimming left V 3 bases short and J 2 bases short, with 10 bases between. The CDR3 nucleotides read TGTGCCACCAGTGATACAACAGGGACTGGGGCCAACGTCCTGACTTTC. Amino acids: CATSDTTGTGANVLTF.

This clone was counted ten times or more. The V call is TRBV6-5, the J call TRBJ1-2; 11 bases align to TRBD1. Germline V gene sequence: CDR1 MNHEY, CDR2 SVGAGI. V lost 2 bases, J lost 10 bases, and 6 bases stayed unmatched. This CDR3 spans 14 amino acids. CDR3 coding DNA: TGTGCCAGCAGTTACAGGCGGGACAGGGGGGACTACACCTTC. It is translated as CASSYRRDRGDYTF.

The chain is built from TRBV11-3 and TRBJ2-1; 8 bases are shared with TRBD1. This CDR3 comprises 14 residues. V shed 3 bases, J shed 4 bases, and the junction held 2 bases outside the gene matches. Germline V lookup: CDR1 SGHNT, CDR2 YENEEA. This CDR3 reads CASSFDRGYNEQFF. The CDR3 DNA reads as TGTGCCAGCAGCTTTGACAGGGGTTACAATGAGCAGTTCTTC.

The V gene is TRBV30, the J gene TRBJ1-2; 7 bases fit TRBD1. The germline CDR1 and CDR2 sequences are GTSNPN and SVGIG (reference sequence). Trimming took 0 bases from V and 7 from J; bases not matched to a gene: 8. This CDR3 is 14 amino acids long. The CDR3 DNA follows: TGTGCCTGGAGTGTTGGACAGGCGCCCGGTGGCTACACCTTC. Protein sequence: CAWSVGQAPGGYTF. Full variable domain (rest looked up from reference TRBV30 and TRBJ1-2): SQTIHQWPATLVQPVGSPLSLECTVEGTSNPNLYWYRQAAGRGLQLLFYSVGIGQISSEVPQNLSASRPQDRQFILSSKKLLLSDSGFYLCAWSVGQAPGGYTFGSGTRLTVV.

V usage is TRBV3-1 (or the pseudogene TRBV3-2) and J usage is TRBJ1-1; no definite D call. Per germline, CDR1 LGHDT and CDR2 YNNKEL (reference sequence). With 1 base removed from V and 5 bases from J, the gap between germline ends came to 5 bases. This CDR3 is built from 12 residues. CDR3: CASSQGITEAFF. CDR3 nucleotides: TGTGCCAGCAGCCAAGGGATTACTGAAGCTTTCTTT.

V usage is TRBV7-9 and J usage is TRBJ2-7; the match to TRBD2 covers 8 bases. The CDR3 has 15 amino acids. The V and J ends lost 5 bases and 2 bases, in that order; junction bases with no gene match: 8. In germline, CDR1 is SEHNR, CDR2 FQNEAQ (reference sequence). CDR3 DNA: TGTGCCAGCAGCCTCACTAGCGGACTCCCCTACGAGCAGTACTTC. Translating gives CASSLTSGLPYEQYF.

The table lists this clone with a count of one. This chain links TRBV29-1 with TRBJ2-3; 7 nucleotides line up with TRBD1. The germline gives CDR1 SQVTM, CDR2 ANQGSEA. There are 15 residues in the CDR3. Losses at the gene ends were 6 bases for V and 1 base for J; bases not matched to a gene: 10. This CDR3 reads CSVPGQSFGTDTQYF. The CDR3 bases are TGCAGCGTCCCGGGACAGTCTTTTGGCACAGATACGCAGTATTTT.

The chain couples TRBV12-3 or TRBV12-4 to TRBJ1-6, with D uncertain. The CDR3 loop spans 13 amino acids. Trimming took off 6 bases at V and 7 bases at J, with 10 bases between the two ends. CDR3 in amino acids: CASRLTRNSPLHF. CDR3 nucleotides: TGTGCCAGCAGGTTAACCCGGAATTCACCCCTCCACTTT.

The rearrangement uses TRBV5-6 and TRBJ2-7; no reliable D call. Deletions cut 4 bases from V and 2 bases from J, with 22 bases between. The CDR3 runs to 17 residues. Germline CDR1 reads SGHDT; CDR2 reads YYEEEE. The CDR3: CASSPAPPGLSPYEQYF. The CDR3 DNA reads TGTGCCAGCAGCCCCGCACCCCCGGGCCTTAGTCCCTACGAGCAGTACTTC. Looking up the rest from reference TRBV5-6 and TRBJ2-7 gives the full variable domain: DAGVTQSPTHLIKTRGQQVTLRCSPKSGHDTVSWYQQALGQGPQFIFQYYEEEERQRGNFPDRFSGHQFPNYSSELNVNALLLGDSALYLCASSPAPPGLSPYEQYFGPGTRLTVT.

This clone appeared once. The chain combines TRBV11-2 with TRBJ1-5, with D perhaps TRBD1 (5 bases). The V end lost 2 bases, the J end lost 4 bases, and 12 bases lay between the germline ends. The CDR3 runs to 15 residues. Germline V gives CDR1 SGHAT, CDR2 FQNNGV. CDR3 DNA sequence: TGTGCCAGCAGCTTAAATCCAGGGATAAATCAGCCCCAGCATTTT. Translated: CASSLNPGINQPQHF.

The J gene is TRBJ2-4, the V gene TRBV30; TRBD1 aligns across 9 bases. The V and J ends lost 1 base and 4 bases, in that order; junction bases with no gene match: 5. Germline V gene sequence: CDR1 GTSNPN, CDR2 SVGIG (reference sequence). This CDR3 is built from 15 residues. CDR3 bases: TGTGCCTGGAGTGCCGGGACAGGGATTAAAAACATTCAGTACTTC. It translates to CAWSAGTGIKNIQYF.

The V gene is TRBV30, the J gene TRBJ1-6; 10 bases align to TRBD1. The trim removed 3 bases at V and 9 bases at J, leaving 5 bases unmatched. This CDR3 region has 14 residues. Per germline, CDR1 GTSNPN and CDR2 SVGIG (reference sequence). CDR3 in DNA: TGTGCCTGGAGAAAGGACAGGGGGGGTTCACCCCTCCACTTT. Protein sequence: CAWRKDRGGSPLHF.

J is TRBJ2-2 and V is TRBV7-3; 7 nucleotides line up with TRBD2. Germline V gene sequence: CDR1 SGHTA, CDR2 FQGTGA. This CDR3 comprises 16 residues. V dropped 4 bases and J dropped 3; count of bases not matched to a gene: 8. The chain's CDR3 is CASSSTGGTYTGELFF. DNA of the CDR3: TGTGCCAGCAGCTCGACCGGGGGGACTTACACCGGGGAGCTGTTTTTT.

The chain joins TRBV29-1 to TRBJ1-3; D might be TRBD1 (6 bases). The V gene lost 4 bases and the J gene lost 0 bases, with 10 bases spanning the gap. The CDR3 runs to 14 residues. In germline, CDR1 is SQVTM, CDR2 ANQGSEA. The DNA of the CDR3 is TGCAGCGTTGCGACAGGAGACTCTGGAAACACCATATATTTT. It yields the protein CSVATGDSGNTIYF.

The chain employs TRBV6-1 and TRBJ1-5; 7 bases are a match to TRBD1. The CDR3 is 15 residues long. The V gene's germline CDR1 is MNHNS and CDR2 SASEGT. V gave up 2 bases and J gave up 3 bases; unmatched junction bases: 4. CDR3 sequence (DNA): TGTGCCAGCAGTGAAAGGGGGCTTGACAATCAGCCCCAGCATTTT. Translating gives CASSERGLDNQPQHF.

The J gene is TRBJ1-6, the V gene TRBV18, with D possibly being TRBD1 (5 bases). Between the trimmed V and J ends, which lost 1 base and 17 bases, there was a span of 27 bases. Germline V gene data show CDR1 as KGHSH and CDR2 as LQKENI. CDR3 length: 17 amino acids. CDR3 in DNA: TGTGCCAGCTCACCACAGGGAGGCGTGGAGGGACTGGGGAGAATCCACTTT. Protein product: CASSPQGGVEGLGRIHF. Drawing the rest from reference TRBV18 and TRBJ1-6, the complete variable domain is NAGVMQNPRHLVRRRGQEARLRCSPMKGHSHVYWYRQLPEEGLKFMVYLQKENIIDESGMPKERFSAEFPKEGPSILRIQQVVRGDSAAYFCASSPQGGVEGLGRIHFGNGTRLTVT.

V is TRBV4-1 and J is TRBJ1-6, with D unclear. V lost 2 bases to trimming and J lost 6 bases, with 11 bases between them. The CDR3 runs to 15 residues. CDR1 and CDR2 (germline): MGHRA, YSYEKL. CDR3 nucleotide sequence: TGCGCCAGCAGCCAACCAGTAGAGTCTAATTCACCCCTCCACTTT. Its protein is CASSQPVESNSPLHF.

A single count supports this clone. V gene TRBV14 combines with J gene TRBJ2-1; D not resolved. The CDR3 sequence is 13 residues long. Trimming left V 2 bases short and J 5 bases short, with 7 bases between. The V gene's germline CDR1 is SGHDN and CDR2 FVKESK. DNA of the CDR3: TGTGCCAGCAGCCAAATAACTGACAATGAGCAGTTCTTC. This codes for CASSQITDNEQFF.

The CDR3 reads CASMGAGAITDTQYF. CDR3 in DNA: TGCGCCAGCATGGGGGCGGGGGCCATCACAGATACGCAGTATTTT. The chain joins TRBV5-1 to TRBJ2-3; D perhaps matches TRBD2 (7 bases). V lost 6 bases, J lost 2 bases, and 16 bases lay in between. CDR1 is SGHRS and CDR2 is YFSETQ in the germline V gene. This CDR3 has 15 residues.

J is TRBJ1-4 and V is TRBV19; D remains unclear. The CDR3 is 14 amino acids. The germline gives CDR1 LNHDA, CDR2 SQIVND (reference sequence). V was cut by 7 bases and J by 5 bases, with 14 bases left in between. The CDR3 sequence: CASTRGSENEKLFF. The CDR3 region has the DNA TGTGCCAGTACCAGAGGCAGCGAAAATGAAAAACTGTTTTTT.

V gene TRBV19 combines with J gene TRBJ1-5; D is undetermined. The CDR3 contains 12 residues. V was clipped by 5 bases and J by 7 bases, with 9 bases between them. Germline V gene lookup returns CDR1 LNHDA and CDR2 SQIVND (reference sequence). CDR3 bases: TGTGCCAGTAGTCAATTGGGACAGCCCCAGCATTTT. Encoded protein: CASSQLGQPQHF.

The chain joins TRBV9 to TRBJ2-7; TRBD1 matches at 8 bases. V was clipped by 1 base and J by 4 bases; unmatched bases: 7. The CDR3 sequence is 15 residues long. Looked up from germline, CDR1 is SGDLS and CDR2 is YYNGEE. CDR3 sequence (DNA): TGTGCCAGCAGCGTAAGCCAGGGGGCTTTGTACGAGCAGTACTTC. Protein product: CASSVSQGALYEQYF.

J is TRBJ1-1 and V is TRBV5-1; D remains ambiguous. This CDR3 is built from 17 residues. Trimming stripped 4 bases from V and 4 bases from J, with 23 bases between. The germline V gene encodes CDR1 SGHRS and CDR2 YFSETQ. This chain's CDR3 is CASSDLYTGPTSTEAFF. The DNA for the CDR3 is TGCGCCAGCAGCGACCTCTACACCGGGCCCACGAGCACTGAAGCTTTCTTT.

This clone was seen once. The chain employs TRBV9 and TRBJ2-5; 7 nucleotides align to TRBD1. The V gene's germline CDR1 is SGDLS and CDR2 YYNGEE. This CDR3 comprises 16 residues. J was trimmed by 0 bases and V by 0 bases; bases with no gene match: 5. The CDR3, as DNA: TGTGCCAGCAGCGTAGAGGGACAGCCGCACCAAGAGACCCAGTACTTC. Its translation is CASSVEGQPHQETQYF.

The chain combines TRBV5-5 with TRBJ2-7; D is tentatively TRBD1 or TRBD2 (6 bases each). The CDR3 consists of 15 residues. Trimming left V 1 base short and J 1 base short, with 12 bases between. Germline V gene sequence: CDR1 SGHKS, CDR2 YYEKEE (reference sequence). The CDR3 protein is CASSLRGGLSYEQYF. CDR3 DNA: TGTGCCAGCAGCTTGAGAGGGGGGTTGTCCTACGAGCAGTACTTC.